Listed below are T cell receptor beta chains from one sample, sequenced in a study of technical replicates of blood from a few donors. Libraries were prepared by immunoSEQ multiplex PCR; TCRdb keeps only in-frame clonotypes and omits some of them. In the table there are more than 70,000 clones, 93% of which are singletons. Sequencing used T cells isolated from PBMCs. These receptors came from a human donor in good health. The CDR3 runs from the conserved cysteine through the conserved F or W. A D gene is named only where the DNA matches it firmly. Clone size, where shown, is once, few, many, or a class for clones that have expanded.

TRBV5-4	TRBJ1-4	.	TRBD1	CASSSRQGENEKLFF	TGTGCCAGCAGCTCGCGACAGGGCGAGAATGAAAAACTGTTTTTT
TRBV23-1	TRBJ1-2	.	.	CASTQGSYYGYTF	TGCGCCAGCACCCAGGGATCATACTATGGCTACACCTTC
TRBV14	TRBJ2-1	.	TRBD1	CASSQDGRGPYNEQFF	TGTGCCAGCAGCCAAGATGGTAGGGGGCCCTACAATGAGCAGTTCTTC
TRBV7-9	TRBJ1-2	.	.	CASSPEAGNYGYTF	TGTGCCAGCAGCCCTGAGGCGGGTAACTATGGCTACACCTTC
TRBV28	TRBJ2-3	once	TRBD2	CASSRLADTQYF	TGTGCCAGCAGCCGACTAGCGGATACGCAGTATTTT
TRBV6-1	TRBJ2-3	.	TRBD2	CASGWLAGTDTQYF	TGTGCCAGCGGTTGGCTAGCGGGAACAGATACGCAGTATTTT
TRBV2	TRBJ1-5	.	.	CASKSVEGNQPQHF	TGTGCCAGCAAGTCGGTGGAGGGCAATCAGCCCCAGCATTTT
TRBV2	TRBJ2-6	.	TRBD1	CASSETGGTGANVLTF	TGTGCCAGCAGTGAGACAGGGGGGACTGGGGCCAACGTCCTGACTTTC
TRBV11-3	TRBJ2-1	once	.	CASSSGSSYNEQFF	TGTGCCAGCAGCTCCGGTAGCTCCTACAATGAGCAGTTCTTC
TRBV7-6	TRBJ1-4	.	TRBD1	CASSSRTGIREKLFF	TGTGCCAGCAGTTCGAGGACAGGGATTCGTGAAAAACTGTTTTTT
TRBV18	TRBJ1-3	.	TRBD1	CASSPTGGSGNTIYF	TGTGCCAGCTCACCGACAGGGGGGTCTGGAAACACCATATATTTT
TRBV18	TRBJ2-5	.	TRBD2	CASSPGERELQETQYF	TGTGCCAGCTCACCAGGGGAGCGGGAGCTGCAAGAGACCCAGTACTTC
TRBV5-1	TRBJ1-1	.	.	CASSPPGDTEAFF	TGCGCCAGCAGCCCCCCCGGGGACACTGAAGCTTTCTTT
TRBV9	TRBJ2-7	.	TRBD1	CASSEHAGGYEQYF	TGTGCCAGCAGCGAACATGCAGGGGGCTACGAGCAGTACTTC
TRBV7-2	TRBJ1-2	.	.	CASSREGYFDPYGYTF	TGTGCCAGCAGCCGAGAGGGATACTTCGACCCCTATGGCTACACCTTC
TRBV18	TRBJ1-2	.	.	CASSPFQGRTKGYGYTF	TGTGCCAGCTCACCCTTTCAGGGTCGCACAAAAGGATATGGCTACACCTTC
TRBV14	TRBJ2-3	once	TRBD1	CASSVRDRGPDTQYF	TGTGCCAGCAGCGTCCGGGACAGGGGGCCGGATACGCAGTATTTT
TRBV5-4	TRBJ2-5	.	.	CASSFGETQYF	TGTGCCAGCAGCTTCGGGGAGACCCAGTACTTC
TRBV7-9	TRBJ2-7	once	TRBD2	CASSLERLAGAGLDF	TGTGCCAGCAGCTTAGAGCGACTAGCGGGAGCAGGCCTGGACTTC
TRBV9	TRBJ2-2	.	.	CASSATLTGQTGTGELFF	TGTGCCAGCAGCGCCACTCTCACGGGACAAACTGGCACCGGGGAGCTGTTTTTT
TRBV28	TRBJ1-1	.	.	CASSQGMNTEAFF	TGTGCCAGCAGTCAGGGAATGAACACTGAAGCTTTCTTT
TRBV2	TRBJ2-3	.	.	CASTYTDTQYF	TGTGCCAGTACTTACACAGATACGCAGTATTTT
TRBV5-4	TRBJ1-2	once	TRBD1	CASRDRGNYGYTF	TGTGCCAGCAGGGACAGGGGTAACTATGGCTACACCTTC
TRBV7-2	TRBJ1-2	.	.	CASSPDKYGYTF	TGTGCCAGCAGCCCCGACAAATATGGCTACACCTTC
TRBV5-4	TRBJ2-3	.	TRBD2	CASSLGTSGGAEDTQYF	TGTGCCAGCAGCTTGGGAACTAGCGGGGGGGCAGAAGATACGCAGTATTTT
TRBV6-5	TRBJ2-5	.	.	CASSYSTDQETQYF	TGTGCCAGCAGTTACTCGACAGACCAAGAGACCCAGTACTTC
TRBV30	TRBJ1-3	few	.	CAWERSRSGNTIYF	TGTGCCTGGGAGAGAAGCCGCTCTGGAAACACCATATATTTT
TRBV28	TRBJ1-2	.	.	CASSLQVPTNYGYTF	TGTGCCAGCAGTTTACAGGTCCCAACTAACTATGGCTACACCTTC
TRBV19	TRBJ2-2	.	.	CASSPPSRSVTGELFF	TGTGCCAGTAGTCCCCCCTCGCGGTCCGTCACCGGGGAGCTGTTTTTT
TRBV19	TRBJ1-5	.	.	CASSMGSMGGQPQHF	TGTGCCAGTAGTATGGGGTCCATGGGAGGGCAGCCCCAGCATTTT
TRBV9	TRBJ1-4	.	TRBD1	CASSPGTANNEKLFF	TGTGCCAGCAGCCCCGGGACAGCAAATAATGAAAAACTGTTTTTT
TRBV2	TRBJ2-3	.	TRBD2	CASKASGYTDTQYF	TGTGCCAGCAAGGCTAGCGGGTACACAGATACGCAGTATTTT
TRBV28	TRBJ1-4	.	TRBD1	CAAGQGATNEKLFF	TGTGCCGCGGGACAGGGGGCAACTAATGAAAAACTGTTTTTT
TRBV27	TRBJ2-3	.	.	CASRGQSSTDTQYF	TGTGCCAGCAGAGGACAGTCTAGCACAGATACGCAGTATTTT
TRBV25-1	TRBJ1-3	.	.	CASSDRGISGNTIYF	TGTGCCAGCAGTGATAGGGGAATCTCTGGAAACACCATATATTTT
TRBV5-1	TRBJ1-5	.	.	CASSLAAGPGQPQHF	TGCGCCAGCAGCTTGGCCGCGGGCCCGGGCCAGCCCCAGCATTTT
TRBV7-9	TRBJ2-2	.	TRBD1	CASSDSLVTGVSGELFF	TGTGCCAGCAGCGACAGCCTTGTTACAGGGGTCTCCGGGGAGCTGTTTTTT
TRBV11-1	TRBJ2-7	.	.	CASSLGLDRHEQYF	TGTGCCAGCAGCTTAGGACTAGATCGCCACGAGCAGTACTTC
TRBV14	TRBJ2-7	few	TRBD2	CASSQDSAWASGSYEQYF	TGTGCCAGCAGCCAGGATTCGGCTTGGGCTAGCGGGAGCTACGAGCAGTACTTC
TRBV13	TRBJ2-7	.	TRBD1	CASSVWTGRRPEQYF	TGTGCCAGCAGCGTTTGGACAGGGAGGCGACCCGAGCAGTACTTC